Sequencing of this T cell receptor beta chain was carried out in a study of human T cells and chemical hapten exposure. Study at large: Per-sample TCR yield variability stemmed mainly from small pooled library volume differences. Study conclusions and caveats: Unchanged with DPC sensitization were TCRs above 1 in 1000 frequency.

On this clonotype: What it binds is unknown.

The time point was: healthy volunteer bleed at 6 weeks. Unfractionated whole blood was the source of the extracted total RNA. Trimming shortened V by 1 base and J by 9 bases, and 7 bases separated the two germline ends. Germline-derived CDR1 and CDR2 are SEHNR and FQNEAQ (reference sequence). The CDR3 is made up of 13 amino acids. Unique molecular identifiers were attached to individual cDNA molecules within the library. TCRdb reanalysed the RACE reads using MiXCR and keeps one entry per CDR3 protein. The table lists 65,000 or so distinct CDR3 sequences, roughly 6.1% of them singletons. This sequence joins TRBV7-9 and TRBJ1-6; D call uncertain. Sequenced input: whole blood. This TCR was recovered from a female donor in good health. Some clones in this sample may be carry-over from other donors' samples. CDR3 residues: CASSLVEGSPLHF. The DNA for the CDR3 is TGTGCCAGCAGCTTAGTGGAGGGTTCACCCCTCCACTTT.